These 23 T cell receptor beta chains were all obtained from the same sample, sequenced in a study of T cell repertoires in cytomegalovirus infection (dated by TCRdb to the late 2010s). The data were produced on an Illumina HiSeq 1500. TCRdb's own reprocessing of the public reads used fastp at Q25 and MiXCR and kept productive beta chains. Rows with one shared CDR3 protein collapse into an entry with the most common genes and DNA. In this sample the table shows about 700,000 distinct CDR3 sequences, roughly 33% of which occur a single time. In total, the top ten clones hold 18% of the sample. Their cognate antigens are unknown. The treatment or condition label for this specimen denotes: in vitro stimulation with specific CMV peptide epitopes to enrich CMV-specific T cells. This material consisted of cultured PBMCs, taken from culture after CMV antigen stimulation. Source of these receptors: a human donor in good health (CMV status not recorded). Some clones in this sample may be carry-over from other donors' samples.

The chain couples TRBV6-2 or TRBV6-3 to TRBJ2-2; 7 nucleotides line up with TRBD1. Germline values: CDR1 MNHEY, CDR2 SVGEGT. After removal of 5 bases from V and 4 bases from J, the junction contained 4 bases not matched to a gene. The CDR3 covers 14 residues. The CDR3 bases are TGTGCCAGCAGTAAAGGGACAGTCACCGGGGAGCTGTTTTTT. Amino acid sequence: CASSKGTVTGELFF.

This clonotype came up a few times. The chain carries TRBV28 and TRBJ1-5; D not resolved. Trimming took 6 bases from V and 5 from J, leaving 11 bases between them. The CDR3 totals 13 residues. From germline, CDR1 is MDHEN and CDR2 SYDVKM. DNA for the CDR3: TGTGCCAGCAGCCCTCCGCAACATCAGCCCCAGCATTTT. Encoded protein: CASSPPQHQPQHF.

The rearrangement links TRBV20-1 to TRBJ2-5, with TRBD1 as a possible D gene (7 bases). The CDR3 sequence is 12 residues long. Trimming pared 7 bases from V and 2 bases from J, leaving 11 bases between. Germline loops: CDR1 DFQATT, CDR2 SNEGSKA (reference sequence). Here the CDR3 reads CSGRGQQETQYF. DNA for the CDR3: TGCAGTGGGCGGGGACAGCAAGAGACCCAGTACTTC.

This clonotype was detected only a few times. The chain recombines TRBV7-2 with TRBJ2-7; weak D call: TRBD1 (6 bases). Per germline, CDR1 SGHTA and CDR2 FQGNSA. The V end was cut by 1 base, the J end by 12 bases, with 10 bases between. This CDR3 region has 11 residues. The CDR3 nucleotides are TGTGCCAGCAGCTTAGGGGCAGGGGCGTACTTC. Its translation: CASSLGAGAYF.

The genes are TRBV7-9 and TRBJ2-5, with D perhaps matching TRBD1 (6 bases). This CDR3 region has 14 residues. With 5 bases removed from V and 5 bases from J, the gap between germline ends came to 15 bases. Germline lookup yields CDR1 SEHNR and CDR2 FQNEAQ (reference sequence). CDR3 sequence: CASSQRTGSETQYF. CDR3 coding DNA: TGTGCCAGCAGCCAGCGAACAGGGTCGGAGACCCAGTACTTC.

This clonotype has ten or more counts. This sequence joins TRBV7-6 and TRBJ1-4; D is undetermined. Germline V lookup: CDR1 SGHVS, CDR2 FNYEAQ. Trimming stripped 5 bases from V and 0 bases from J, with 22 bases between. The CDR3 is 19 residues long. The CDR3 nucleotides read TGTGCCAGCAGCCCTCCCCCGTGGCGGGGTCAAGCAACTAATGAAAAACTGTTTTTT. It is translated as CASSPPPWRGQATNEKLFF.

In this sample, this clonotype turned up many times. This chain joins TRBV7-2 and TRBJ2-5; 11 bases fit TRBD2. The germline gives CDR1 SGHTA, CDR2 FQGNSA. Unmatched junction bases numbered 4, after V lost 0 bases and J lost 4 bases. The CDR3 extends over 16 amino acids. The CDR3 is CASSLAGLAVRETQYF. CDR3 in DNA: TGTGCCAGCAGCTTAGCGGGACTAGCGGTGAGAGAGACCCAGTACTTC.

The rearrangement uses TRBV6-1 and TRBJ1-3; D unresolved. V shed 8 bases and J shed 1 base, with 6 bases lying between them. The CDR3 contains 12 residues. Germline CDR1 is MNHNS and CDR2 is SASEGT. This CDR3 is CASPSSGNTIYF. Written as DNA, the CDR3 is TGTGCCAGCCCCAGTTCTGGAAACACCATATATTTT.

The V and J genes are TRBV6-5 and TRBJ2-2, with D possibly called TRBD1 or TRBD2 (5 bases each). Trimming stripped 0 bases from V and 3 bases from J, with 5 bases between. The CDR3 runs 14 residues. The germline gives CDR1 MNHEY, CDR2 SVGAGI. The CDR3: CASSYSGDTGELFF. CDR3 bases: TGTGCCAGCAGTTACTCGGGGGACACCGGGGAGCTGTTTTTT.

This clonotype appeared once. The J gene is TRBJ2-5, the V gene TRBV7-7, with D hard to call. The germline V and J ends were trimmed by 1 base and 2 bases, with 11 bases remaining between them. Germline assignment: CDR1 SSHAT and CDR2 FNYEAQ (reference sequence). The CDR3 consists of 15 residues. The CDR3 region has the DNA TGTGCCAGCAGCTTAGGGGGAAACCTACAAGAGACCCAGTACTTC. Its protein product is CASSLGGNLQETQYF.

A remark on this clonotype: A clone one base away is much larger, so this may be a read error. This chain joins TRBV19 and TRBJ2-7, with 9 bases matching TRBD1. Trimming removed 9 bases from V and 4 bases from J; junction bases left unmatched: 4. CDR3 size: 12 residues. Looked up from germline, CDR1 is LNHDA and CDR2 is SQIVND (reference sequence). The DNA of the CDR3 is TGTGCCAGCCGGGACAGGGAATACGAGCAGTACTTC. Its translation is CASRDREYEQYF.

The chain recombines TRBV29-1 with TRBJ2-3; 11 nucleotides agree with TRBD2. Per the germline V gene, CDR1 is SQVTM and CDR2 is ANQGSEA. Trimming at V came to 4 bases and at J to 6 bases, leaving 6 bases not matched to a gene. The CDR3 consists of 14 residues. The CDR3 DNA is TGCAGCGTTGTCACTAGCGGGAGTTTGGATACGCAGTATTTT. Residues: CSVVTSGSLDTQYF.

This clonotype was observed many times. The genes are TRBV7-2 and TRBJ2-7; 8 bases agree with TRBD2. CDR3 length equals 15 residues. Germline assignment: CDR1 SGHTA and CDR2 FQGNSA. Trimming took 2 bases from V and 2 from J; bases not matched to a gene: 5. The CDR3 spells CASSLKAGEPYEQYF. The CDR3 bases are TGTGCCAGCAGCTTAAAAGCGGGAGAGCCCTACGAGCAGTACTTC.

This chain connects TRBV7-9 to TRBJ2-7; 9 nucleotides align to TRBD1. Germline CDR1 and CDR2: SEHNR and FQNEAQ (reference sequence). CDR3 size: 14 residues. J gave up 5 bases and V 5 bases, and 7 bases lay outside the gene matches. The CDR3 DNA follows: TGTGCCAGCAGCAAGGGACAGGGACTGGACGAGCAGTACTTC. Its translation: CASSKGQGLDEQYF.

V is TRBV29-1 and J is TRBJ2-5; perhaps TRBD2 as D (6 bases). CDR1 and CDR2 from the germline V gene are SQVTM and ANQGSEA. The CDR3 spans 14 residues. V lost 7 bases and J lost 5, with 20 bases in between. The CDR3 loop reads CSGRTTQPWETQYF. In DNA form, the CDR3 reads TGCAGCGGGAGGACTACCCAGCCGTGGGAGACCCAGTACTTC.

This clonotype was counted only a few times. The V call is TRBV4-1, the J call TRBJ2-7, with D possibly matching TRBD2 (6 bases). This CDR3 contains 14 residues. The V gene lost 2 bases and the J gene lost 3 bases, with 11 bases spanning the gap. Per the germline V gene, CDR1 is MGHRA and CDR2 is YSYEKL. The DNA for the CDR3 is TGCGCCAGCAGCCAAAGACTAGGGGTCTACGAGCAGTACTTC. It specifies CASSQRLGVYEQYF.

The rearrangement joins TRBV20-1 to TRBJ1-5; D is undetermined. Germline CDR1 and CDR2: DFQATT and SNEGSKA (reference sequence). V was cut by 3 bases and J by 3 bases, with 12 bases left in between. The CDR3 spans 14 residues. The CDR3 protein is CSASEGSVNQPQHF. In DNA, the CDR3 is TGCAGTGCTAGTGAGGGATCAGTCAATCAGCCCCAGCATTTT.

The CDR3 sequence: CASSQVGEGELFF. DNA of the CDR3: TGTGCCAGCAGCCAAGTGGGGGAAGGGGAGCTGTTTTTT. The chain has TRBV4-2 and TRBJ2-2, with D tentatively TRBD1 or TRBD2 (5 bases each). Germline V gene lookup returns CDR1 LGHNA and CDR2 YNFKEQ. V was pared by 1 base and J by 8 bases, with 8 bases between. The CDR3 extends over 13 amino acids.

The chain couples TRBV12-3 or TRBV12-4 to TRBJ2-7; possible D gene TRBD2, 6 bases. This CDR3 has 14 amino acids. V dropped 5 bases and J dropped 9 bases, with 20 bases sitting between them. The DNA for the CDR3 is TGTGCCAGCAGTCGAGCGGGTGAACCACGAGGGCAGTACTTC. Amino acids: CASSRAGEPRGQYF.

A single count supports this clonotype. V usage is TRBV7-2 and J usage is TRBJ2-1; no definite D call. This CDR3 has 15 amino acids. Trimming left V 3 bases short and J 6 bases short, with 15 bases between. Germline V gene lookup returns CDR1 SGHTA and CDR2 FQGNSA. CDR3 sequence reads: CASSFPALSGNEQFF. The CDR3 region has the DNA TGTGCCAGCAGCTTCCCCGCCTTGTCGGGCAATGAGCAGTTCTTC.

The J gene is TRBJ2-1, the V gene TRBV20-1; 10 bases align to TRBD1. Germline V gene sequence: CDR1 DFQATT, CDR2 SNEGSKA (reference sequence). The CDR3 runs to 14 residues. V dropped 5 bases and J dropped 8; count of bases not matched to a gene: 9. DNA of the CDR3: TGCAGTGCTCGAAGACAGGGGGCGAGTTATGAGCAGTTCTTC. Protein: CSARRQGASYEQFF.

The chain joins TRBV2 to TRBJ1-1, with unresolved D. Trimming cost V 7 bases and J 1 base, with 10 bases left between them. The CDR3 contains 13 residues. Per the germline V gene, CDR1 is SNHLY and CDR2 is FYNNEI. The CDR3 reads CASTADTNTEAFF. CDR3 DNA: TGTGCCAGCACCGCAGATACGAACACTGAAGCTTTCTTT.

This clonotype was seen repeatedly, ten times or more. V and J are TRBV7-2 and TRBJ2-7; 10 bases line up with TRBD1. Germline-derived CDR1 and CDR2 are SGHTA and FQGNSA. The CDR3 length is 16 residues. V was pared by 7 bases and J by 7 bases, with 16 bases of the junction left unmatched. Here the CDR3 reads CASIHLPGQGNFEQYF. DNA for the CDR3: TGTGCCAGCATCCACCTCCCGGGACAGGGGAATTTTGAGCAGTACTTC.